What follows is one T cell receptor beta chain and its context. The sample comes from a study of T cells in localized non-small cell lung cancer. Only in-frame clones appear in the TCRdb table, and some are missing; sequencing was by immunoSEQ multiplex PCR. This table has 70,000 to 95,000 clones, around 90% appearing once. This receptor was identified in a woman aged 35 to 75 with stage II squamous cell lung carcinoma. The specimen comprised PBMCs, sampled before any cancer treatment.

The CDR3 protein is CASSQIQGPNEKLFF. The CDR3 coding sequence is TGTGCCAGCAGCCAAATACAGGGGCCTAATGAAAAACTGTTTTTT. The rearrangement joins TRBV14 to TRBJ1-4, with TRBD1 identical over 7 bases. The CDR3 consists of 15 residues. CDR1 and CDR2 from the germline V gene are SGHDN and FVKESK. The ends lost 2 bases at V and 3 bases at J; junction bases unmatched: 3.